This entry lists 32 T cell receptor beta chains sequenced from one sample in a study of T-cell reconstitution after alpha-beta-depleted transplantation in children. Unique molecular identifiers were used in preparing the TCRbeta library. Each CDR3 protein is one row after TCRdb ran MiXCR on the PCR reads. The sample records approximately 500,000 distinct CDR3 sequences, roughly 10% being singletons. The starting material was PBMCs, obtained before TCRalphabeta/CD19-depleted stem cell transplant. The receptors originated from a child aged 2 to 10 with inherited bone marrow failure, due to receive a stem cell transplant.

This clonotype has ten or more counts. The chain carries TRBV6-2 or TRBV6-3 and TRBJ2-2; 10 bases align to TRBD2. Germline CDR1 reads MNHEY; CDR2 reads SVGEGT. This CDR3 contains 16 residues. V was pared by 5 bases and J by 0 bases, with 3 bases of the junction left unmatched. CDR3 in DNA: TGTGCCAGCAGTCCTAGCGGGAGACCGAACACCGGGGAGCTGTTTTTT. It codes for CASSPSGRPNTGELFF.

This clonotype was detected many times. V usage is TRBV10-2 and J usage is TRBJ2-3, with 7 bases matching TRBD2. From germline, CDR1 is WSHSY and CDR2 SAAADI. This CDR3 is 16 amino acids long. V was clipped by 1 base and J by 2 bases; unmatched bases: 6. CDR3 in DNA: TGCGCCAGCAGTGAGTTTTCGGGGGGACTCACAGATACGCAGTATTTT. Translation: CASSEFSGGLTDTQYF.

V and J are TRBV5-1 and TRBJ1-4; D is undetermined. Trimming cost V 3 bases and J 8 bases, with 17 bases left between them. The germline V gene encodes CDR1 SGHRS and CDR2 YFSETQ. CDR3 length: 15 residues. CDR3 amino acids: CASSWAGRTGEKLFF. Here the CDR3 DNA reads TGCGCCAGCAGCTGGGCCGGACGGACCGGGGAAAAACTGTTTTTT.

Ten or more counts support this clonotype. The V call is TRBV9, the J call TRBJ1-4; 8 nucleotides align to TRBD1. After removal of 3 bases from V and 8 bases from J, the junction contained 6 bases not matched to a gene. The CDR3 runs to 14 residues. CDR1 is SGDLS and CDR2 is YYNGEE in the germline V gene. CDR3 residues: CASSAGQGWEKLFF. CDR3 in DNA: TGTGCCAGCAGCGCAGGACAGGGTTGGGAAAAACTGTTTTTT.

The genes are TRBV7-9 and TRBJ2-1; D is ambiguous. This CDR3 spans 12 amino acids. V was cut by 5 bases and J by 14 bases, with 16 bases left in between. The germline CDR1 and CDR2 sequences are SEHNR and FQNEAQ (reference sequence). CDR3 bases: TGTGCCAGCAGCCGTTCGATGTTATCGGAGTTCTTC. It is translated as CASSRSMLSEFF. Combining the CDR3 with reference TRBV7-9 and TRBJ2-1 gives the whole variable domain DTGVSQNPRHKITKRGQNVTFRCDPISEHNRLYWYRQTLGQGPEFLTYFQNEAQLEKSRLLSDRFSAERPKGSFSTLEIQRTEQGDSAMYLCASSRSMLSEFFGPGTRLTVL.

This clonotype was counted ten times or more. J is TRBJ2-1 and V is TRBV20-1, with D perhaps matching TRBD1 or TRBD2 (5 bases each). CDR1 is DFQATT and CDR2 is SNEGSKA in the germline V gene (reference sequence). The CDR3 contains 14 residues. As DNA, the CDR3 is TGCAGCAATAGTCGGTGGGGGTCCGACAATGAGCAGTTCTTC. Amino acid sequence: CSNSRWGSDNEQFF.

The CDR3 here is CAWSRDGTEAFF. The CDR3, as DNA: TGTGCCTGGAGCAGGGATGGCACTGAAGCTTTCTTT. The chain carries TRBV30 and TRBJ1-1; possible D gene TRBD1, 5 bases. Germline assignment: CDR1 GTSNPN and CDR2 SVGIG (reference sequence). V lost 3 bases, J lost 4 bases, and 9 bases lay in between. This CDR3 has 12 residues.

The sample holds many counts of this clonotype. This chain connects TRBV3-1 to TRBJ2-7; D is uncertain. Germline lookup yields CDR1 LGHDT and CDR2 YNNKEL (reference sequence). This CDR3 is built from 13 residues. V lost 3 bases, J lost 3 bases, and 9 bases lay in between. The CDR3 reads CASSHRAGYEQYF. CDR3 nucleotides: TGTGCCAGCAGCCACCGGGCAGGCTACGAGCAGTACTTC.

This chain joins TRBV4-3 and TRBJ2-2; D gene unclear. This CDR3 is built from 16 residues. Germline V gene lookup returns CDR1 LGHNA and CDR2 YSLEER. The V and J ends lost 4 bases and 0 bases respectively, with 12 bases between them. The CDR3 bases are TGCGCCAGCAGCCCCTGGTACAATTCGAACACCGGGGAGCTGTTTTTT. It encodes CASSPWYNSNTGELFF.

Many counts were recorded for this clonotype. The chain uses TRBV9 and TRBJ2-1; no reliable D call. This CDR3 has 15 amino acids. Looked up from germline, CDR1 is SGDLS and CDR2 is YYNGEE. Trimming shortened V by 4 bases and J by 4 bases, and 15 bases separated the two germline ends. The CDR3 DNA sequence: TGTGCCAGCAGCCCAGTCAGGTTTGAATACAATGAGCAGTTCTTC. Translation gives CASSPVRFEYNEQFF.

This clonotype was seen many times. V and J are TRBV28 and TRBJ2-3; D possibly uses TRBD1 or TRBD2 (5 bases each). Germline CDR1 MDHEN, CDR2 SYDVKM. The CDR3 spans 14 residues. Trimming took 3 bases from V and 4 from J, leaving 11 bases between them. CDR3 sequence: CASSFGRGADTQYF. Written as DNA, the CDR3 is TGTGCCAGCAGTTTCGGTAGAGGGGCAGATACGCAGTATTTT.

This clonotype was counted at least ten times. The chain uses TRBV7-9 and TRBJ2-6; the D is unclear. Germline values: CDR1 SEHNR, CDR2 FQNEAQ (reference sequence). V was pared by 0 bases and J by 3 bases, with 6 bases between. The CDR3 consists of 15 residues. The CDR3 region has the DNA TGTGCCAGCAGCTTAGCGAAAGGTGGGGCCAACGTCCTGACTTTC. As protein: CASSLAKGGANVLTF.

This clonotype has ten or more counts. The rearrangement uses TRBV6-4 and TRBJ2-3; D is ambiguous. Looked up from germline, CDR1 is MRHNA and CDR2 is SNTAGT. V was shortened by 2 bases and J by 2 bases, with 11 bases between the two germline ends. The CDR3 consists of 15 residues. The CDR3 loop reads CASSDRVGDTDTQYF. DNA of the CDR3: TGTGCCAGCAGTGACAGGGTGGGCGACACAGATACGCAGTATTTT.

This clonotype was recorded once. The DNA of the CDR3 is TGTGCCAGCTCACCGGGCCCGAGAGGTCTTTCCTACGAGCAGTACTTC. Its translation: CASSPGPRGLSYEQYF. V usage is TRBV18 and J usage is TRBJ2-7; no clear D gene. The CDR3 has 16 residues. Germline V gene lookup returns CDR1 KGHSH and CDR2 LQKENI. V dropped 3 bases and J dropped 1 base, with 16 bases sitting between them. Looking up the rest from reference TRBV18 and TRBJ2-7 gives the full variable domain: NAGVMQNPRHLVRRRGQEARLRCSPMKGHSHVYWYRQLPEEGLKFMVYLQKENIIDESGMPKERFSAEFPKEGPSILRIQQVVRGDSAAYFCASSPGPRGLSYEQYFGPGTRLTVT.

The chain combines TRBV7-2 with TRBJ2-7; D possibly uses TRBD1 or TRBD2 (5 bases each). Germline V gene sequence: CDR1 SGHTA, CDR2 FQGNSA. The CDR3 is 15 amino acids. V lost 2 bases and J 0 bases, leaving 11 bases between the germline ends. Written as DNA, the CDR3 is TGTGCCAGCAGCTTATCCCCAGGGAGCTCCTACGAGCAGTACTTC. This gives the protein CASSLSPGSSYEQYF.

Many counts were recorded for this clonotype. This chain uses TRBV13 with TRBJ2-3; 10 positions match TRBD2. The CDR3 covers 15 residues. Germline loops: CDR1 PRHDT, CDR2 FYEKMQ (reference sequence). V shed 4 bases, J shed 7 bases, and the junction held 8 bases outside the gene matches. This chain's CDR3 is CASSSLAGARNTQYF. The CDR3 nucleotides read TGTGCCAGCAGCTCTCTAGCGGGAGCGCGCAATACGCAGTATTTT.

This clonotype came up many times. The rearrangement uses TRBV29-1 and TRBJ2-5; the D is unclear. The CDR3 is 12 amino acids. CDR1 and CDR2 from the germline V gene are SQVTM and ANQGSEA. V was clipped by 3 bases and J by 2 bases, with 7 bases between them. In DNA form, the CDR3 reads TGCAGCGTTGAGGGCAGTCAAGAGACCCAGTACTTC. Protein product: CSVEGSQETQYF.

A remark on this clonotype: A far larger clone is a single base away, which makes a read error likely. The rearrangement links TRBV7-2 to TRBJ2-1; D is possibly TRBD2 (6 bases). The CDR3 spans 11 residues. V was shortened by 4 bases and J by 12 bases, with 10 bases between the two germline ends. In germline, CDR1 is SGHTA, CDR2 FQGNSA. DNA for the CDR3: TGTGCCAGCAGCTGGGGAGGCGGGCAGTTCTTC. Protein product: CASSWGGGQFF.

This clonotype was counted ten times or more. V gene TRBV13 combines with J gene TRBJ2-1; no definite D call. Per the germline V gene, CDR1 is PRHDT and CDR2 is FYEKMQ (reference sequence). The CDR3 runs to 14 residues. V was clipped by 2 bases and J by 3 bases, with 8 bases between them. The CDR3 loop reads CASSLTASYNEQFF. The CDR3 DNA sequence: TGTGCCAGCAGCTTAACGGCCAGCTACAATGAGCAGTTCTTC.

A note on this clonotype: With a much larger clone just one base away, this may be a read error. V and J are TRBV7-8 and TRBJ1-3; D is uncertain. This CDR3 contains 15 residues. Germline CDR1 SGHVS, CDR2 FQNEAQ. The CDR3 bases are TGTGCCAGCAGCCAAATCCGAAGCTCTGGAAACACCATAAATTTT. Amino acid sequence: CASSQIRSSGNTINF.

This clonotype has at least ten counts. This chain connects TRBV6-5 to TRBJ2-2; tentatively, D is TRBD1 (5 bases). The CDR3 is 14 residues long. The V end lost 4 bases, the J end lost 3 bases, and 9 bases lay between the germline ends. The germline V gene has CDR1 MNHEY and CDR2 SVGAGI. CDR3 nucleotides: TGTGCCAGCAGTTCACAGGTGTACACCGGGGAGCTGTTTTTT. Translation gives CASSSQVYTGELFF.

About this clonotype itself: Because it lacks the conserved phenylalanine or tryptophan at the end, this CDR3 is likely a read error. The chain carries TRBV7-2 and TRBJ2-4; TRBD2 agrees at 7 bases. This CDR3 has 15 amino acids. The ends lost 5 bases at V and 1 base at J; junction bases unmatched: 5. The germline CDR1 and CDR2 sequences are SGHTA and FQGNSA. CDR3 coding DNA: TGTGCCAGCAGCCCGGGCGGGAGCGCCAAAAACATTCAGTACGTC. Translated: CASSPGGSAKNIQYV.

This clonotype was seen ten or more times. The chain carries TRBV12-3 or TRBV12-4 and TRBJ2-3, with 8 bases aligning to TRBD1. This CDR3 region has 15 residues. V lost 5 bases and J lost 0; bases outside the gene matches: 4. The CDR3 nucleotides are TGTGCCAGCAGTGGGGACAGGTCTAGCACAGATACGCAGTATTTT. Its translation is CASSGDRSSTDTQYF.

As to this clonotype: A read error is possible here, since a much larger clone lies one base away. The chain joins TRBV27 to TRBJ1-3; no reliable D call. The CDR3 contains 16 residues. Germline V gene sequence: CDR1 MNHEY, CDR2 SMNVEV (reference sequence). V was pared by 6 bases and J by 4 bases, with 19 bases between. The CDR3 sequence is CASSHTRRELGNTIYF. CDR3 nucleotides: TGTGCCAGCAGCCACACCCGGCGCGAGCTCGGAAACACCATATATTTT.

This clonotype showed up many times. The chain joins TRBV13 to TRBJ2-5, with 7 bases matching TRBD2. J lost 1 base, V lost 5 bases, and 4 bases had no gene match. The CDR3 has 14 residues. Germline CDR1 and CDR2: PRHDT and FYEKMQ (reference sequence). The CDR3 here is CASSRGLVQETQYF. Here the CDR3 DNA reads TGTGCCAGCAGCCGAGGACTAGTCCAAGAGACCCAGTACTTC.

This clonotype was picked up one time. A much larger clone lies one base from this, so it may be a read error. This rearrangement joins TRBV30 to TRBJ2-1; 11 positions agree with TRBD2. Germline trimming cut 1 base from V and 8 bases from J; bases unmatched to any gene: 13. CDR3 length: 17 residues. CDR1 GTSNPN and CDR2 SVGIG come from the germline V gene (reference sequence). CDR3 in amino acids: CAWSGGSGRAALDEQFF. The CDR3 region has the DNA TGTGCCTGGAGTGGTGGTAGCGGGAGGGCCGCGTTAGATGAGCAGTTCTTC.

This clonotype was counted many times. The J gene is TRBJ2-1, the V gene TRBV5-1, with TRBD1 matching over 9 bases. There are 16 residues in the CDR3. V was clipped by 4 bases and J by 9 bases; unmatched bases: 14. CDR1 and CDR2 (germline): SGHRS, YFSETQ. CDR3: CASSPLTGGRPGEQFF. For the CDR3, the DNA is TGCGCCAGCAGCCCGCTGACAGGGGGGAGACCGGGTGAGCAGTTCTTC.

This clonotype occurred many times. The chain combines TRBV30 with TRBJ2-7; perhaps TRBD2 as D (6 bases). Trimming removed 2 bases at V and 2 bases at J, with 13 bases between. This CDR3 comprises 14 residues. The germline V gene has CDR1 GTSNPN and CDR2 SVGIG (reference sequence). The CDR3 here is CAWSFDGSTYEQYF. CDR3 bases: TGTGCCTGGAGTTTCGACGGGAGTACCTACGAGCAGTACTTC. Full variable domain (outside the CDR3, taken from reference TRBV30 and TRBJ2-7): SQTIHQWPATLVQPVGSPLSLECTVEGTSNPNLYWYRQAAGRGLQLLFYSVGIGQISSEVPQNLSASRPQDRQFILSSKKLLLSDSGFYLCAWSFDGSTYEQYFGPGTRLTVT.

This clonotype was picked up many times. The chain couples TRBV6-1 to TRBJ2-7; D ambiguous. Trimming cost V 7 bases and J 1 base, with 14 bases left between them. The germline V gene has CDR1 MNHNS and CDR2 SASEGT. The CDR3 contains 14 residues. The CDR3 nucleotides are TGTGCCAGCACCTCTAGTTGGGCTTCCTACGAGCAGTACTTC. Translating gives CASTSSWASYEQYF.

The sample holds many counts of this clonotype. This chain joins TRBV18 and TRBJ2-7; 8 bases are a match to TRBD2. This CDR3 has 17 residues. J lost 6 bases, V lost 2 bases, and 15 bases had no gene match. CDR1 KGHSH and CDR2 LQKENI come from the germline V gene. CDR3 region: CASSPATAPGLVREQYF. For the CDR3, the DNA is TGTGCCAGCTCACCAGCAACCGCACCGGGACTAGTGCGCGAGCAGTACTTC.

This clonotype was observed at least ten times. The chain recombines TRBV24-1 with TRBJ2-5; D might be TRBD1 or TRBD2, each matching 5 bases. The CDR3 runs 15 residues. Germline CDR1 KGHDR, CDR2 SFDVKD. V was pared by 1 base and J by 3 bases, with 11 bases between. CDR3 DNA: TGTGCCACCAGTGATTTTGGGACGGAAGAAGAGACCCAGTACTTC. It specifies CATSDFGTEEETQYF.

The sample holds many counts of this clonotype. The CDR3 loop is CSAISAVPRPGELFF. The DNA of the CDR3 is TGCAGTGCCATCTCCGCGGTGCCAAGACCCGGGGAGCTGTTTTTT. The V gene is TRBV20-1, the J gene TRBJ2-2, with D hard to call. There are 15 residues in the CDR3. The V and J ends lost 6 bases and 6 bases respectively, with 20 bases between them. CDR1 DFQATT and CDR2 SNEGSKA come from the germline V gene (reference sequence).